These T cell receptor beta chains were read from a single sample in a study of blood T cell repertoires in COVID-19. Method: immunoSEQ multiplex PCR; TCRdb's copy keeps in-frame clones and lacks some. Of 95,000 to 100,000 clones in the sample, about four fifths were seen once. Sequenced: peripheral blood. These receptors were taken from an elderly woman with active or convalescent COVID-19. The CDR3 runs from the conserved cysteine through the conserved F or W. The D gene is left open where the match is weak. Clone size is shown for a subset of rows, as once, few, many or a class of expanded clone.

j_call clone_size d_call v_call cdr3_nt cdr3_aa
TRBJ2-1 once TRBD2 TRBV29-1 TGCAGCGCCGGGACTAGCGTCTTCAATGAGCAGTTCTTC CSAGTSVFNEQFF
TRBJ2-1 once - TRBV10-3 TGTGCCATCAGCTATAGCGGCAATGAGCAGTTCTTC CAISYSGNEQFF
TRBJ2-1 - - TRBV15 TGTGCCACCAGCAGAGGACAGCCCTACGGTGAGCAGTTCTTC CATSRGQPYGEQFF
TRBJ2-3 - - TRBV7-9 TGTGCCAGCAGCTTAAACGTGGGAGGAAGCACAGATACGCAGTATTTT CASSLNVGGSTDTQYF
TRBJ1-1 - - TRBV30 TGTGCCTGGAAGCCATTGTACGCTGAAGCTTTCTTT CAWKPLYAEAFF
TRBJ1-2 once - TRBV28 TGTGCCAGCTTTCCTCCCGGGACATACAACTATGGCTACACCTTC CASFPPGTYNYGYTF
TRBJ1-2 - TRBD1 TRBV18 TGTGCCAGCTCACCACTCGGGACAGGGCTTGGCTACACCTTC CASSPLGTGLGYTF
TRBJ1-2 - TRBD1 TRBV27 TGTGCCAGCAGTCCGACGACAGGGTTCTATGGCTACACCTTC CASSPTTGFYGYTF
TRBJ2-2 - - TRBV19 TGTGCCAGTACCACCCCGGGACAACTGAACACCGGGGAGCTGTTTTTT CASTTPGQLNTGELFF
TRBJ2-1 - TRBD2 TRBV29-1 TGCAGCGTTGGACAAGTAGCGGGAAGTCATGGTGAGCAGTTCTTC CSVGQVAGSHGEQFF
TRBJ2-7 - TRBD1 TRBV6-5 TGTGCCAGCAGCCACGACCGGGACAGTTACGAGCAGTACTTC CASSHDRDSYEQYF
TRBJ2-2 - TRBD2 TRBV5-1 TGCGCCAGCAGCTTCGCGGGAGGCCCTTCGGCCGGGGAGCTGTTTTTT CASSFAGGPSAGELFF
TRBJ2-7 - - TRBV21-1 TGTGCCAGCAGCAAAAAGAAGGGGGGGGCTAGCGGGAGACGGGATGCGGAACAGTACTTC CASSKKKGGASGRRDAEQYF